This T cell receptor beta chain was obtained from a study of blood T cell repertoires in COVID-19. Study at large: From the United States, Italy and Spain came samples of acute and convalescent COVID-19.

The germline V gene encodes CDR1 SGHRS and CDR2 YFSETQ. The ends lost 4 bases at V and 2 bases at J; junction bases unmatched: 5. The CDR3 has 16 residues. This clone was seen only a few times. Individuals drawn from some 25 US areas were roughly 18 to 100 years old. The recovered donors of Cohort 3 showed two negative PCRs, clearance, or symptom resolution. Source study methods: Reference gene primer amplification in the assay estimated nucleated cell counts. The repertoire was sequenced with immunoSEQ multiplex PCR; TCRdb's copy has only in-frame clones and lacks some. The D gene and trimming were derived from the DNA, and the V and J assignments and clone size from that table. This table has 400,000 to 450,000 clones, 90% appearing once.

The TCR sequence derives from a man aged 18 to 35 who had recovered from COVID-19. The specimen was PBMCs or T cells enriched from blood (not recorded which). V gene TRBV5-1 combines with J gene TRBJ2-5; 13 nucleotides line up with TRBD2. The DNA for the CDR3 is TGCGCCAGCAGCCGAGGGACTAGCGGGACACAAGAGACCCAGTACTTC. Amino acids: CASSRGTSGTQETQYF.